This TCR beta chain is from a study of identical twins. This clonotype occurred many times. Its antigen is unidentified. This CDR3 region has 16 residues. The germline V gene has CDR1 SGHTA and CDR2 FQGTGA. Trimming removed 5 bases from V and 0 bases from J, with 15 bases in between. Study-wide points: Out-of-frame alpha sequences shared between twins exhibited an excess of low generation probability. While abundant cord blood beta clonotypes carried fewer insertions, memory repertoires showed no such pattern.

A universal primer site was added by template switching, and unique molecular identifiers were carried by the cDNA. TCRdb used MiXCR to reprocess the 5' RACE reads, holding one entry per CDR3 protein. The sample carries some 590,000 distinct CDR3 sequences, around a tenth recorded once. These same records also appear under a second study, on yellow fever vaccine responses in identical twins. From that second work: Twins' vaccine T cell responses were reported to seem partly convergent and partly personalized.

This receptor was taken from a woman aged 18-30 years in good health. The chain carries TRBV7-3 and TRBJ2-3; TRBD1 might be the D (5 bases). Input material: PBMCs. CDR3 sequence (DNA): TGTGCCAGCAGCACCCTCGGACAAACTAGCACAGATACGCAGTATTTT. Its translation: CASSTLGQTSTDTQYF.